Listed here is a single T cell receptor (beta chain). Its specificity is unknown. The data were taken from a study of OX40 agonist ivuxolimab in advanced cancers. Whole-study findings and limits: Also present in some nonresponders was a low level of normalized T-cell clonal expansion. Fewer expanded clones were found on average in CD4+ than in CD8+ T cells.

V gave up 4 bases and J gave up 0 bases, with 19 bases separating them. This CDR3 contains 18 residues. The repertoire was sequenced with immunoSEQ multiplex PCR; TCRdb's copy has only in-frame clones and lacks some. Of more than 35,000 clones listed, 65% to 85% are singletons. The TCR sequence derives from an adult with an advanced solid tumor such as melanoma, head and neck, liver or kidney cancer. The sample was CD4+ or CD8+ T cells sorted from blood, taken in a trial of the OX40 agonist ivuxolimab. The J gene is TRBJ2-1, the V gene TRBV7-1; D might be TRBD2 (6 bases). TRBV7-1 is marked as an open reading frame, function uncertain. The CDR3: CASSLEGFTGDSYNEQFF. The CDR3 nucleotides are TGTGCCAGCAGCTTAGAGGGCTTTACGGGAGACTCCTACAATGAGCAGTTCTTC.